This TCR beta chain was recorded in a study of early T cells in non-severe SARS-CoV-2 infection. Turning to the study itself: Sequencing was performed on bulk RNA from unsorted whole blood, leaving chains unpaired.

Separate cDNA molecules each had unique molecular identifiers attached to them. TCRdb passed the 5' RACE reads through MiXCR, listing each CDR3 protein once. The profile covers 27,000 or so distinct CDR3 sequences, with about 3% appearing a single time and over 0.65% taken by the ten largest. There are many counts of this clonotype. Its antigen is not known. Study outcomes and limitations: Matching with VDJdb favored anti-spike CD8 responses (missing private and CD4 specificities).

The length of the CDR3 is 16 residues. With V trimmed by 2 bases and J by 7 bases, 9 bases remained unmatched. Germline V lookup: CDR1 SGHDT, CDR2 YYEEEE. Sequencing was performed on whole blood. This clonotype was sampled from an adult who was a healthcare worker with PCR-confirmed SARS-CoV-2 infection or an uninfected control (not recorded which). V and J are TRBV5-6 and TRBJ2-1, with TRBD1 matching 10 bases. The CDR3 DNA is TGTGCCAGCAGCTTACCGGTGCGGGACAGGGGTAATGAGCAGTTCTTC. Translation: CASSLPVRDRGNEQFF.